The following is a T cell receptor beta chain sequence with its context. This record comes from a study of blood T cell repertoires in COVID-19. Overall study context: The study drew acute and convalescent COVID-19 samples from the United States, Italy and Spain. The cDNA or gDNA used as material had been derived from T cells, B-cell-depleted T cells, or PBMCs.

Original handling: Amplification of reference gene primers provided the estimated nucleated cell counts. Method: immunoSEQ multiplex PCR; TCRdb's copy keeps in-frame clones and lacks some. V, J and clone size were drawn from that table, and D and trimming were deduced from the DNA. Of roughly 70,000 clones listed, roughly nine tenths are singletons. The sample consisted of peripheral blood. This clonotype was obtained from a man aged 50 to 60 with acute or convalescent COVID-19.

The CDR3 nucleotides read TGTGCCAGCAGGCCTCGCGGCAATCAGCCCCAGCATTTT. It encodes CASRPRGNQPQHF. The rearrangement joins TRBV27 to TRBJ1-5; D uncertain. CDR3 length equals 13 residues. Germline loops: CDR1 MNHEY, CDR2 SMNVEV (reference sequence). Trimming took off 6 bases at V and 2 bases at J, with 8 bases between the two ends.